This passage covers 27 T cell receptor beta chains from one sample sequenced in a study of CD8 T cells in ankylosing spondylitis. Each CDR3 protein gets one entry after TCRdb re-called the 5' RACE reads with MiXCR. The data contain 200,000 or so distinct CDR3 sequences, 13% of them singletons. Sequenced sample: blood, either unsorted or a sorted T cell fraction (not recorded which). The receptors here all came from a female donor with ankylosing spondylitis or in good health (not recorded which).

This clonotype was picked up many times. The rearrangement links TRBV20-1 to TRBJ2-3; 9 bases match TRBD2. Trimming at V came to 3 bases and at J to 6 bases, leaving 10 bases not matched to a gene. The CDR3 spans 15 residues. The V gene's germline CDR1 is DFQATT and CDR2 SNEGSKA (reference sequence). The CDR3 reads CSASRTSARGDTQYF. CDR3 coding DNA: TGCAGTGCTAGCAGGACTAGCGCCCGAGGGGATACGCAGTATTTT.

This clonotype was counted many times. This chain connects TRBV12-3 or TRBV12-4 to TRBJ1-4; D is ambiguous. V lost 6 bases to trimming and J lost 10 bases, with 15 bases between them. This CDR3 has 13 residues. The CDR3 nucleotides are TGTGCCAGCAGAGCTCTCTGGCCGGGAAAACTGTTTTTT. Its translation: CASRALWPGKLFF.

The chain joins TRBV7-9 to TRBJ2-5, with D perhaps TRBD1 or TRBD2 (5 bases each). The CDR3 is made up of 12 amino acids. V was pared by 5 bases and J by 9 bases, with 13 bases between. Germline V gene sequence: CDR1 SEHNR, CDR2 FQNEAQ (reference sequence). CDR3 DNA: TGTGCCAGCAGCCTATCCTTGGGGGCCCAGTACTTC. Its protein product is CASSLSLGAQYF.

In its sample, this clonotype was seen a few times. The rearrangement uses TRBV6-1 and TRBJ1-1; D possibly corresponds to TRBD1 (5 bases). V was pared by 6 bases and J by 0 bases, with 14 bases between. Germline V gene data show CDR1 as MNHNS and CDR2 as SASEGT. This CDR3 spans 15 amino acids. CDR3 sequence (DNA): TGTGCCAGCAGCCTGGGGGGACTCATGAACACTGAAGCTTTCTTT. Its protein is CASSLGGLMNTEAFF.

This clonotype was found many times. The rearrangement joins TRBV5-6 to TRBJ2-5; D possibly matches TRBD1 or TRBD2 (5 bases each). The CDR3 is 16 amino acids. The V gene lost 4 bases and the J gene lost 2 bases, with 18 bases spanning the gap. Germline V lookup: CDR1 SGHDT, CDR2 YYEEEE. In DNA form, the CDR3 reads TGTGCCAGCAGCCATGGACTTTGGGGCTTACAAGAGACCCAGTACTTC. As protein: CASSHGLWGLQETQYF.

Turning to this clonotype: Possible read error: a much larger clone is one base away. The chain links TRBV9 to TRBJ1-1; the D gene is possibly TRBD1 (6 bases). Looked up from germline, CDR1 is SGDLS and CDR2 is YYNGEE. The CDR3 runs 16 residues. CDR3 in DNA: TGTGCCTGCAGCGTAGAAATAGGGGGACGAAACACTGAAGCTTTCTTT. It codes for CACSVEIGGRNTEAFF.

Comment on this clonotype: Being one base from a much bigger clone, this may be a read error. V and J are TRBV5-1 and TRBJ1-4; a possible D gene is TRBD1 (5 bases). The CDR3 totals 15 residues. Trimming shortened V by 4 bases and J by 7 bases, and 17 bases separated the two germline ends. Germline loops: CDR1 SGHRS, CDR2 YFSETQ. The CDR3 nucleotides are TGCGCCAGCAGCCTGTCGGGGGGGTCGGGTGAAAAACTGTTTTTT. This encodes CASSLSGGSGEKLFF.

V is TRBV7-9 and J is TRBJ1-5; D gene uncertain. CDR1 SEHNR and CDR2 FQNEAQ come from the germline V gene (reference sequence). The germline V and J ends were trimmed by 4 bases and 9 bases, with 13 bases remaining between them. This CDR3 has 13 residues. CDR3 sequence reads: CASSSTSQWPQHF. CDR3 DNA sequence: TGTGCCAGCAGCTCGACATCACAATGGCCCCAGCATTTT.

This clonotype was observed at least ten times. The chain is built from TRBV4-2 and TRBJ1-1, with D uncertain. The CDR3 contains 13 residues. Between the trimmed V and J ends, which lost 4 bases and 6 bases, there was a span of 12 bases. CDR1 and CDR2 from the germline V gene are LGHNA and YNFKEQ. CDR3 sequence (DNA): TGTGCCAGCAGCCCTGATTCGTGGGCTGAAGCTTTCTTT. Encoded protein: CASSPDSWAEAFF.

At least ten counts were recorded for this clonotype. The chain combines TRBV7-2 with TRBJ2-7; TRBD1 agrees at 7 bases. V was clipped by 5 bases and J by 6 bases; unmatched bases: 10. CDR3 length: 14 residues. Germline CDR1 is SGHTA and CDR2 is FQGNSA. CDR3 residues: CASSLLTGVSEQYF. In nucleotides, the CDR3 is TGTGCCAGCAGCCTCTTAACAGGGGTTAGCGAGCAGTACTTC.

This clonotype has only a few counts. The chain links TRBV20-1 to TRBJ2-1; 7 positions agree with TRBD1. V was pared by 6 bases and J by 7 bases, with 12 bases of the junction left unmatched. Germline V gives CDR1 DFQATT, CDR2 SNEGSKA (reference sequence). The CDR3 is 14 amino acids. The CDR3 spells CSAHRGGSENEQFF. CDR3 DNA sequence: TGCAGTGCCCACAGGGGTGGTAGCGAGAATGAGCAGTTCTTC.

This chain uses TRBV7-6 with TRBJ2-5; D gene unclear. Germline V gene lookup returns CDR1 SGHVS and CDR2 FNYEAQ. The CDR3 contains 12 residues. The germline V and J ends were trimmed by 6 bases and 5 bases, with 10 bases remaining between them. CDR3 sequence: CASSRPGETQYF. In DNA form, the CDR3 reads TGTGCCAGCAGTCGACCCGGGGAGACCCAGTACTTC.

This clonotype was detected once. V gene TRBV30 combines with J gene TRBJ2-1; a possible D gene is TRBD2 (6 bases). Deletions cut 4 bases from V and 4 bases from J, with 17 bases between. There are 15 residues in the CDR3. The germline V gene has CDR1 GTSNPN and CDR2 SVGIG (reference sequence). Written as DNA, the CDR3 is TGTGCCTGGAAGTACCGGGGGAGAGAGTACAATGAGCAGTTCTTC. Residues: CAWKYRGREYNEQFF.

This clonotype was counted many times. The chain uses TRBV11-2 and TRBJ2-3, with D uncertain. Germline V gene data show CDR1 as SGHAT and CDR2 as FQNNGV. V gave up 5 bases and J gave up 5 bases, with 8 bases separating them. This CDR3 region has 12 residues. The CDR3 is CASSPQGDTQYF. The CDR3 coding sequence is TGTGCCAGCAGCCCACAAGGAGATACGCAGTATTTT.

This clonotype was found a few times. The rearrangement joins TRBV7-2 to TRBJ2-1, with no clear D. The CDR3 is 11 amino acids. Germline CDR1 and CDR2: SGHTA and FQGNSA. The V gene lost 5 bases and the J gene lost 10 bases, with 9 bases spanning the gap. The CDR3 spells CASSPRGEQFF. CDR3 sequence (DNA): TGTGCCAGCAGCCCACGTGGAGAGCAGTTCTTC.

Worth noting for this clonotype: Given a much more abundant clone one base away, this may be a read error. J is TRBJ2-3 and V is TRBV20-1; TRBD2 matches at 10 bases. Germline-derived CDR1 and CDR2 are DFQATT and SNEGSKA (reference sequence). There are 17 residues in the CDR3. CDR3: CSARSPWTSGSTGTQYF. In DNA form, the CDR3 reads TGCAGTGCTAGGTCCCCCTGGACTAGCGGAAGCACAGGTACGCAGTATTTT.

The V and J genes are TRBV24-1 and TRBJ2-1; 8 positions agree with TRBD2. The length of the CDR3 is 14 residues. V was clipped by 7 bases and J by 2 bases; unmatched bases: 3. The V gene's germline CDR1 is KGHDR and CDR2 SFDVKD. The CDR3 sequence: CATSPGGAYNEQFF. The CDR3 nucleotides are TGTGCCACCAGCCCGGGAGGGGCCTACAATGAGCAGTTCTTC.

CDR3 bases: TGTGCCAGCGGGGGGGAATCGGGGGCCAACGTCCTGACTTTC. This encodes CASGGESGANVLTF. The rearrangement uses TRBV6-1 and TRBJ2-6; TRBD2 matches 7 bases. V lost 8 bases and J lost 4; bases outside the gene matches: 5. CDR3 length equals 14 residues. Looked up from germline, CDR1 is MNHNS and CDR2 is SASEGT.

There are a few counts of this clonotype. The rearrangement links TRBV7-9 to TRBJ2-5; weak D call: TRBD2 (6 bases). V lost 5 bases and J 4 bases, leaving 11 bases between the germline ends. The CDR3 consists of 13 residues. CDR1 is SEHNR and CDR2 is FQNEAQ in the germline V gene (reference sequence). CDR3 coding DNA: TGTGCCAGCAGCAAATACGGGGGAGAGACCCAGTACTTC. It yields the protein CASSKYGGETQYF. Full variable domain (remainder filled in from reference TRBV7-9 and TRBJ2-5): DTGVSQNPRHKITKRGQNVTFRCDPISEHNRLYWYRQTLGQGPEFLTYFQNEAQLEKSRLLSDRFSAERPKGSFSTLEIQRTEQGDSAMYLCASSKYGGETQYFGPGTRLLVL.

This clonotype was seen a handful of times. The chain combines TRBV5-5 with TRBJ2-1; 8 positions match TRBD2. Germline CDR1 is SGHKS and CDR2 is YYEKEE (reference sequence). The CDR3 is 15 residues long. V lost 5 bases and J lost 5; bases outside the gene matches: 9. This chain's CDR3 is CASSYIAGSHNEQFF. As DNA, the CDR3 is TGTGCCAGCAGTTATATAGCGGGATCTCACAATGAGCAGTTCTTC.

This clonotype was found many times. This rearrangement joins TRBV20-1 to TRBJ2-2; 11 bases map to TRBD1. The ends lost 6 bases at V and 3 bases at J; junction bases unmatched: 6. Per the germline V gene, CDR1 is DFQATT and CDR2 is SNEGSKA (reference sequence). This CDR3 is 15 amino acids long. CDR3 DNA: TGCAGTGCCCCCGGACAGGGGGCAGACACCGGGGAGCTGTTTTTT. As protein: CSAPGQGADTGELFF.

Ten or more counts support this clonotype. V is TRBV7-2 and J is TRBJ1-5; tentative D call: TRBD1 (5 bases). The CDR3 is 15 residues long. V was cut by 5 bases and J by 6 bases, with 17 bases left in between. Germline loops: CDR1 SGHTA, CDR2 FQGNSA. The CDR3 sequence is CASSPLSQGTQPQHF. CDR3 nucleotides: TGTGCCAGCAGCCCACTTTCGCAGGGTACTCAGCCCCAGCATTTT.

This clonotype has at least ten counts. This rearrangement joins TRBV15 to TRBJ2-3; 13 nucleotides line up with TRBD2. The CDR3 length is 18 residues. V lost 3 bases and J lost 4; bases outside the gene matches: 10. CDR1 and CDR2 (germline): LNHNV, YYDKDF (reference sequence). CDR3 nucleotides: TGTGCCACCAGCAGCAGACGGACTAGCGGGAGTAGCGCAGATACGCAGTATTTT. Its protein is CATSSRRTSGSSADTQYF.

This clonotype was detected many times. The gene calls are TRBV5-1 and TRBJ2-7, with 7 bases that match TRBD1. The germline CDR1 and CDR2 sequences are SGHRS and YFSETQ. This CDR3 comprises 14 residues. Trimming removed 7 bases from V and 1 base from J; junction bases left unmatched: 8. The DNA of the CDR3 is TGCGCCAGCTCCGGGACAGCAAATTCCTACGAGCAGTACTTC. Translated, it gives CASSGTANSYEQYF.

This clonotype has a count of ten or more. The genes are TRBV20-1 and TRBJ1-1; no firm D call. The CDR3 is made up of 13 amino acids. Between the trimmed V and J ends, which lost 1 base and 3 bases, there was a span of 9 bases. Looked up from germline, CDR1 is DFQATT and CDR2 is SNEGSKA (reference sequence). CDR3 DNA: TGCAGTGCTAGAGCCCTCCGGGACACTGAAGCTTTCTTT. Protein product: CSARALRDTEAFF.

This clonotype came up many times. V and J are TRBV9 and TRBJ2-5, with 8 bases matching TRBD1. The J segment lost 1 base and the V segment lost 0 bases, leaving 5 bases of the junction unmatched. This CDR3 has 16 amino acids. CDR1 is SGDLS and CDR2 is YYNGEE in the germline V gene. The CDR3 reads CASSVAQGAPQETQYF. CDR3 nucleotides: TGTGCCAGCAGCGTAGCTCAGGGGGCGCCCCAAGAGACCCAGTACTTC.

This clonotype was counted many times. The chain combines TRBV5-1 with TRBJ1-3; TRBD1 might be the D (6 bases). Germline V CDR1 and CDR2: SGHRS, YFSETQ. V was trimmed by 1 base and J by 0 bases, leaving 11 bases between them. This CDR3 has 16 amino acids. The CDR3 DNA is TGCGCCAGCAGCTTGTGGGGGCAGAGCTCTGGAAACACCATATATTTT. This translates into CASSLWGQSSGNTIYF.